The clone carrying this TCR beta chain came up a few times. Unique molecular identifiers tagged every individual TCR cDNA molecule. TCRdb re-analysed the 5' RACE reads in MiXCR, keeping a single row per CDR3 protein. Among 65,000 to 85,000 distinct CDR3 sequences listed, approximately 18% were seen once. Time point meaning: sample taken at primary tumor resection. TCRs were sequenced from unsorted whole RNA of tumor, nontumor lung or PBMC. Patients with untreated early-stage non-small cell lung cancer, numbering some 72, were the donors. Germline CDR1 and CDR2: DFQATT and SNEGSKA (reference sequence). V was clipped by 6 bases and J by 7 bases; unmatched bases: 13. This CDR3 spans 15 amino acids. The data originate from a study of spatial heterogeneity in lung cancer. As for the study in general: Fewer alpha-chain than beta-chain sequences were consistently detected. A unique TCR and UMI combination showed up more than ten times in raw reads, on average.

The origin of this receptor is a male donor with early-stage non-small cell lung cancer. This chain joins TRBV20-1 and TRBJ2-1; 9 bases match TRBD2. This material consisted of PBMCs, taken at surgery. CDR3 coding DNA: TGCAGTGCCCCGGAATCTAGCGGGGTGGATAATGAGCAGTTCTTC. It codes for CSAPESSGVDNEQFF.